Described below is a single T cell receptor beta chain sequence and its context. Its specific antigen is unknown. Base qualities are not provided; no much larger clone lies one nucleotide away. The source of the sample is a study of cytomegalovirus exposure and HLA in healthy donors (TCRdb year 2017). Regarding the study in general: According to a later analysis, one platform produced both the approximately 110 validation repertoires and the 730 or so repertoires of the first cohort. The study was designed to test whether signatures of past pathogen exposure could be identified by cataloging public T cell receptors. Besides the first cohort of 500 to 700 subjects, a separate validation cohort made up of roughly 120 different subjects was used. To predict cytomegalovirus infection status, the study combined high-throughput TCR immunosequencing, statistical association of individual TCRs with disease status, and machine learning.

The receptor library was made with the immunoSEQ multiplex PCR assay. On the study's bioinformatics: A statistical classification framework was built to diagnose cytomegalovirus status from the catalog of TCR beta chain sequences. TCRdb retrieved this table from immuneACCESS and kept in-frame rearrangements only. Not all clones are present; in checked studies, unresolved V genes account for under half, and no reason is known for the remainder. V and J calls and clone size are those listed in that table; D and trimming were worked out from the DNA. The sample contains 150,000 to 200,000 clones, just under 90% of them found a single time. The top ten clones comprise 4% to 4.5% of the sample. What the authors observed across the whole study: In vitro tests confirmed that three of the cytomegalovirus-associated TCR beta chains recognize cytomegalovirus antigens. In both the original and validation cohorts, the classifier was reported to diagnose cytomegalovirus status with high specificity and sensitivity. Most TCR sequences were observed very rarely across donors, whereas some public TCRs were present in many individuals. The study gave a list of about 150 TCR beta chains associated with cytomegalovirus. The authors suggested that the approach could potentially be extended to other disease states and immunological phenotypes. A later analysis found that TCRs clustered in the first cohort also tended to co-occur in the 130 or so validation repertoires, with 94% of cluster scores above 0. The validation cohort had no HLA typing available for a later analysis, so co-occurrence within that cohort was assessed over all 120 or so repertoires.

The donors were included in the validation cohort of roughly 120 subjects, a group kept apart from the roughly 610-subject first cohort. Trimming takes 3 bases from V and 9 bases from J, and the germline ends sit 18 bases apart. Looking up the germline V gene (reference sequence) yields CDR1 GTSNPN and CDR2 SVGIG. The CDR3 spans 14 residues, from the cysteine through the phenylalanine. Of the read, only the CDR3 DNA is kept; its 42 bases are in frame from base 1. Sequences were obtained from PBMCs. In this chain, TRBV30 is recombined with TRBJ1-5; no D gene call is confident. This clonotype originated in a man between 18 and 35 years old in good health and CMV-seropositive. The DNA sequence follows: TGTGCCTGGAGCGCAGCGGGAGGAAAGGGGCCCCAGCATTTT. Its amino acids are CAWSAAGGKGPQHF.